This T cell receptor beta chain was captured in a study of beta chain features in type 1 diabetes. Study-level points and caveats: The VDJ junctions of type 1 diabetes patients carried fewer insertions and more deletions. In every one of the four CD4+ subsets, TCRB CDR3s were moderately but significantly shorter in Type 1 diabetes patients.

Reverse transcribing all isolated RNA meant expressed TCRB transcripts were sequenced. Repertoires were generated with immunoSEQ multiplex PCR, while TCRdb's copy carries only in-frame clones and drops some. This table has about 340,000 clones, less than 15% appearing once. CD45RO/CCR7/CD25/CD127/CD95/CD27 staining was used to isolate CD4+ naive, central memory, regulatory and stem cell-like memory cells by sorting. Each sorted population was over 98% pure. This clone has only a few counts. Its specificity is not known. This TCR came from a woman under 30 with type 1 diabetes. The sample comprised naive CD4+ T cells from blood.

CDR3 residues: CASRVEGELFF. CDR3 nucleotide sequence: TGTGCCAGTAGGGTAGAGGGGGAGCTGTTTTTT. The chain combines TRBV19 with TRBJ2-2; no firm D call. With 6 bases removed from V and 8 bases from J, the gap between germline ends came to 7 bases. Germline V gene lookup returns CDR1 LNHDA and CDR2 SQIVND (reference sequence). There are 11 residues in the CDR3.